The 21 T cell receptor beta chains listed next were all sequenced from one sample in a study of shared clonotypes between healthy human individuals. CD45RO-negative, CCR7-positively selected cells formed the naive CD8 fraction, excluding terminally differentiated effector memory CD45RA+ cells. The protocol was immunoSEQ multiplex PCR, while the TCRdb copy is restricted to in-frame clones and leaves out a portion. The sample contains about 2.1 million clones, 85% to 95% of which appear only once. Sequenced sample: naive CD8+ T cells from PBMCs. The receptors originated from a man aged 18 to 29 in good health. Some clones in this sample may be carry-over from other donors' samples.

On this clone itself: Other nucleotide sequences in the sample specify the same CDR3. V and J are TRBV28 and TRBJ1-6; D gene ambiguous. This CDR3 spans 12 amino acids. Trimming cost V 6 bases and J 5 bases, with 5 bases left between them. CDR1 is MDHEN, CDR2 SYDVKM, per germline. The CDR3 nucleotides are TGTGCCAGCAGCCCTGATAATTCACCCCTCCACTTT. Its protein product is CASSPDNSPLHF.

CDR3 region: CASSSTRTSGTREQYF. In nucleotides, the CDR3 is TGTGCCAGCAGTTCCACCAGGACTAGCGGGACTAGAGAGCAGTACTTC. The chain recombines TRBV27 with TRBJ2-7; 12 nucleotides align to TRBD2. V was clipped by 4 bases and J by 7 bases; unmatched bases: 11. From germline, CDR1 is MNHEY and CDR2 SMNVEV (reference sequence). The CDR3 spans 16 residues.

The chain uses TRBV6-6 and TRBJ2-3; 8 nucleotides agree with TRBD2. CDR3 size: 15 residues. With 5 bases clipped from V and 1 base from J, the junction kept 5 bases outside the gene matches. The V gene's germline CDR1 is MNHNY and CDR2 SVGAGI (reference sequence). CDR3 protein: CASSRLALGTDTQYF. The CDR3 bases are TGTGCCAGCAGTCGACTAGCGCTAGGCACAGATACGCAGTATTTT.

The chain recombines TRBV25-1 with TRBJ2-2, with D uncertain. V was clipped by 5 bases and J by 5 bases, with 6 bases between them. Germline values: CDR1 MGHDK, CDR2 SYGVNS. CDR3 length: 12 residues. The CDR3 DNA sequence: TGTGCCAGCAGTAGAGTTACCGGGGAGCTGTTTTTT. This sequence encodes CASSRVTGELFF.

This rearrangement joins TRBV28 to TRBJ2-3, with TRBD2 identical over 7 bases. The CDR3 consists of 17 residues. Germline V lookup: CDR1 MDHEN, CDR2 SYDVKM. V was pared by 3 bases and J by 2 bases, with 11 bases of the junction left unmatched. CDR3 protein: CASSFNSGREFTDTQYF. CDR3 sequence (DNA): TGTGCCAGCAGTTTTAATTCGGGGCGGGAGTTCACAGATACGCAGTATTTT.

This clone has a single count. The CDR3 coding sequence is TGTGCCAGCAGTTTAACGGGAGGGCGGAGGGAGCAGTACTTC. This sequence encodes CASSLTGGRREQYF. V gene TRBV27 combines with J gene TRBJ2-7; TRBD2 aligns across 8 bases. Trimming took 2 bases from V and 7 from J; bases not matched to a gene: 7. Germline V gives CDR1 MNHEY, CDR2 SMNVEV (reference sequence). CDR3 length: 14 amino acids.

The CDR3 here is CASSLVGQGAGEQYF. The CDR3 coding sequence is TGCGCCAGCAGCTTGGTGGGACAGGGGGCCGGGGAGCAGTACTTC. This chain links TRBV5-1 with TRBJ2-7, with 12 bases that match TRBD1. The CDR3 spans 15 residues. The V gene end was trimmed by 0 bases and the J gene end by 7 bases; junction bases not matched to a gene: 5. Germline V gene sequence: CDR1 SGHRS, CDR2 YFSETQ.

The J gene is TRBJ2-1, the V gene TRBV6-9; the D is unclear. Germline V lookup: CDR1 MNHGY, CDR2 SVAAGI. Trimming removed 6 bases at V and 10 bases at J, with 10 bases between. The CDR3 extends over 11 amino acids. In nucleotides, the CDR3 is TGTGCCAGCAGATCTGTCCCCGAGCAGTTCTTC. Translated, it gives CASRSVPEQFF.

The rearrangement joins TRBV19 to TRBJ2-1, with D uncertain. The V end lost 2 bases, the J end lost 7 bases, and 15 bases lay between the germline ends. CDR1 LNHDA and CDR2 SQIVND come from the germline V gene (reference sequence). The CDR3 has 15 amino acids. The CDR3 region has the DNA TGTGCCAGTAGTATATCGAGGCGGTCACCAAATGAGCAGTTCTTC. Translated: CASSISRRSPNEQFF.

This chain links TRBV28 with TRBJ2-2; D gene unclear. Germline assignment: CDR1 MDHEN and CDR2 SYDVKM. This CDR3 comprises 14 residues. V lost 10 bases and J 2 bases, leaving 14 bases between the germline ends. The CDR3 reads CAISGFLNTGELFF. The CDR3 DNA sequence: TGTGCCATCTCCGGGTTTTTAAACACCGGGGAGCTGTTTTTT.

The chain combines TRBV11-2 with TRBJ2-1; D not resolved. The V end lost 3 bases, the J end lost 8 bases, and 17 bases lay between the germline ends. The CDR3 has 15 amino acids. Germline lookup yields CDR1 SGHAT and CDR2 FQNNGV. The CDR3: CASSFFSSQSYEQFF. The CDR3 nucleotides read TGTGCCAGCAGCTTTTTTAGCTCACAGAGCTATGAGCAGTTCTTC.

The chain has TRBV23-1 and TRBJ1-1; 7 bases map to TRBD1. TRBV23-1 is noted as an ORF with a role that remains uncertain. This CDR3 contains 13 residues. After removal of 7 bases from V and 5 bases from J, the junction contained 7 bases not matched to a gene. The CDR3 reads CASIDREGTEAFF. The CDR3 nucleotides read TGCGCCAGCATCGACAGGGAGGGAACTGAAGCTTTCTTT.

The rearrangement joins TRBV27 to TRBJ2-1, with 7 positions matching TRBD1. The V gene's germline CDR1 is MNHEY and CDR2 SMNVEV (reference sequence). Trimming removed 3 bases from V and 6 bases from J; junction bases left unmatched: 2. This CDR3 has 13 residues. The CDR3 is CASSFAGGNEQFF. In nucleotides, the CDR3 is TGTGCCAGCAGTTTCGCAGGGGGCAATGAGCAGTTCTTC.

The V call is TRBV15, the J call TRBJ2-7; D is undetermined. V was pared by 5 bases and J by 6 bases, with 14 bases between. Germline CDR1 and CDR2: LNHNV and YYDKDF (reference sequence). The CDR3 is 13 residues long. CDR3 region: CATSQMSPREQYF. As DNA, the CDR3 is TGTGCCACCAGCCAGATGTCGCCTCGCGAGCAGTACTTC.

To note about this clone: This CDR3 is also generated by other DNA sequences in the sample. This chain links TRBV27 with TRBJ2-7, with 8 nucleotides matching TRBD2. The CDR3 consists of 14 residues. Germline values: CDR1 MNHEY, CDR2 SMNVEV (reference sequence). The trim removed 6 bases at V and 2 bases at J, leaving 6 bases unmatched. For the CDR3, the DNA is TGTGCCAGCAGCTCCGGGACTAGGGCCTACGAGCAGTACTTC. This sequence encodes CASSSGTRAYEQYF.

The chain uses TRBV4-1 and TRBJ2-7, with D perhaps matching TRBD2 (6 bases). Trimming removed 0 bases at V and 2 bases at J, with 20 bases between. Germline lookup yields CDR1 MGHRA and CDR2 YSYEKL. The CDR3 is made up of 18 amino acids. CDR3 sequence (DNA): TGCGCCAGCAGCCAAGATAATTCGAAGGCTTGGGAGGCCTACGAGCAGTACTTC. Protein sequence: CASSQDNSKAWEAYEQYF.

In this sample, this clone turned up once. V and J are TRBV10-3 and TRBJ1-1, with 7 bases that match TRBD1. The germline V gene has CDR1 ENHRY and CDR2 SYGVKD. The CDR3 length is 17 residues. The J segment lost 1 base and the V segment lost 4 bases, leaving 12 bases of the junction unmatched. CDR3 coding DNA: TGTGCCATCAGTGTGTCGTTGCGTGGGACAGAGAACACTGAAGCTTTCTTT. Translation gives CAISVSLRGTENTEAFF.

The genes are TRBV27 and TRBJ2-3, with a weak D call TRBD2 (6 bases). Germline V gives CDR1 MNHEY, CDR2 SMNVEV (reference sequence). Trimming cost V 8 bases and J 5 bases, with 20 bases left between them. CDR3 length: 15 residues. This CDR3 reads CASAVYHGGVDTQYF. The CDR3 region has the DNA TGTGCCAGCGCCGTTTACCACGGAGGGGTAGATACGCAGTATTTT.

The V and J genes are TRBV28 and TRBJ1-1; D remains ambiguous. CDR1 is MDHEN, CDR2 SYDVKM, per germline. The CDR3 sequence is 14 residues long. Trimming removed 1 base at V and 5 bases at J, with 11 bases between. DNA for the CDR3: TGTGCCAGCAGTTTATACCGGGTAGGGACTGAAGCTTTCTTT. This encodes CASSLYRVGTEAFF.

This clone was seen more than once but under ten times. CDR3 amino acids: CASSVGRGMEGYTF. For the CDR3, the DNA is TGTGCCAGCAGCGTAGGGAGGGGCATGGAGGGCTACACCTTC. The gene calls are TRBV9 and TRBJ1-2; TRBD1 might be the D (5 bases). The germline gives CDR1 SGDLS, CDR2 YYNGEE. CDR3 length: 14 amino acids. Trimming took off 0 bases at V and 8 bases at J, with 14 bases between the two ends.

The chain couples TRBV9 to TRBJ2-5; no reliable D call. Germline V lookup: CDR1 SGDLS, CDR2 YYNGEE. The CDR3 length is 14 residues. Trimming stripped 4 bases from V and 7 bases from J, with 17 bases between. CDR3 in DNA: TGTGCCAGCAGCCCAACGGTACGGGCGAGGACCCAGTACTTC. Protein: CASSPTVRARTQYF.